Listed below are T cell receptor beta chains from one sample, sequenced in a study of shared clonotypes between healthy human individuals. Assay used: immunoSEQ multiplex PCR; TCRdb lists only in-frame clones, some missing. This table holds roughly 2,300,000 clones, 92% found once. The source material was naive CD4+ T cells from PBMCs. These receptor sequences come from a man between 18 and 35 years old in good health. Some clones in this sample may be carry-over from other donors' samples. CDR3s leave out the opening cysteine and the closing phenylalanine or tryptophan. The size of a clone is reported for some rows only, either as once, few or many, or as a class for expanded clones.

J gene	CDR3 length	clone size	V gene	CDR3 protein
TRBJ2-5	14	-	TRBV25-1	ASSTTTRGDMKEQY
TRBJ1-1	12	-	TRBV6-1	ASSVEQGPTEAF
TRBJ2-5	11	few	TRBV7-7	ASSSGAKETQY
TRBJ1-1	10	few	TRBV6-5	ATGGAYTEAF
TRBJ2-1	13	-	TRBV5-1	ASSLSGQGYNEQF
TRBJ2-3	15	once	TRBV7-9	ASSLALTSGTTDTQY
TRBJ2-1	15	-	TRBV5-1	ASSSSLAESSYNEQF
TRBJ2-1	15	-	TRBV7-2	ASSLPTGLAGADEQF
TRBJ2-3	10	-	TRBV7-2	ASSFSGDTQY
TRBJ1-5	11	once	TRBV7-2	ASSLWLDQPQH
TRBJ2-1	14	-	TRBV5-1	ASSFGTSGPHNEQF
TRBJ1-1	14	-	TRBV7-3	ASSLQGLGVGTEAF
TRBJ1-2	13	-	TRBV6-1	ASSEPRGHNYGYT
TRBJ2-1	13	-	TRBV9	ASSQGAGAGVEQF
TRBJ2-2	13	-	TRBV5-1	ASSFQGQGTGELF
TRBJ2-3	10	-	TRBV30	AWSVRRITQY
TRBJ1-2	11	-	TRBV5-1	ASYGQGNYGYT
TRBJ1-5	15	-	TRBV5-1	ASSLAPLAGGLQPQH
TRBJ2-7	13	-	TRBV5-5	ASSLAGQGFYEQY
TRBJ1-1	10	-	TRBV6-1	ASNRETIEAF
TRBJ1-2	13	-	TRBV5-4	ASSLTTAYNYGYT
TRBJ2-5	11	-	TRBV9	ASSPSDHETQY
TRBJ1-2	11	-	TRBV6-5	ASSYSNGMGYT
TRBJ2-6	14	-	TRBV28	ASSPEGATGANVLT
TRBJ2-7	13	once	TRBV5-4	ASSSGLASGYEQY
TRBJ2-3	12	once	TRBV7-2	ASSPWMAGDTQY
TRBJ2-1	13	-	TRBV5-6	ASSLPGGGPVEQF
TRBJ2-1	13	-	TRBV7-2	ASSPPRGDYLEQF
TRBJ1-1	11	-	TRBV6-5	ASRARGLTEAF
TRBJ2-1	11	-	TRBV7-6	ASSKRGYNEQF
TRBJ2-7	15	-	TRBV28	ASSSRLAGAHTYEQY
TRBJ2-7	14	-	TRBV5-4	ASSIWDLPSSYEQY
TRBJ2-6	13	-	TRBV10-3	ASRDSSSGANVLT
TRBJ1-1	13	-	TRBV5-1	ASSLDRGMNTEAF
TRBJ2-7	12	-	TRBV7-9	ASSLASGTYEQY
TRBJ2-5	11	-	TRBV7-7	ASSLVDQETQY
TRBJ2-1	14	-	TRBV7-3	ASSLGLAPTVNEQF
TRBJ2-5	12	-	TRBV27	ASNQQGHQETQY
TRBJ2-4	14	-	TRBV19	ASSPRTGGGKNIQY
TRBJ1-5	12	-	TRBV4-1	ASSQLDSNQPQH
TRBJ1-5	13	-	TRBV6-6	ASTSVTGGNQPQH
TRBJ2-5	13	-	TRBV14	ASSRLAGVQETQY
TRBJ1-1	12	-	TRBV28	ASRSGQARIRAF
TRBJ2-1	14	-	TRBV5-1	ASSLALAGGRDEQF
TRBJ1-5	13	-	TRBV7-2	ASRAETGGNQPQH
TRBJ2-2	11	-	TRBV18	ASQDRSAGELF
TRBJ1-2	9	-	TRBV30	ACNRGTIYT
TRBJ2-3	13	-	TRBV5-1	ASSNAGQPTDTQY
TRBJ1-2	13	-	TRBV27	ASSFYGGGTDGYT
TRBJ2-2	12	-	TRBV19	ASSLAGVSGELF